A single T cell receptor beta chain is shown here with its context. This entry is derived from a study of blood T cell repertoires in COVID-19. Libraries were prepared by immunoSEQ multiplex PCR; TCRdb keeps only in-frame clonotypes and omits some of them. Found here are 180,000 or so clones, about 83% of them singletons; the top ten hold 3.7%. CDR1 and CDR2 from the germline V gene are MNHEY and SMNVEV (reference sequence). The CDR3 has 13 amino acids. Trimming shortened V by 5 bases and J by 3 bases, and 10 bases separated the two germline ends. The TCR was taken from a man between 18 and 29 years old with active or convalescent COVID-19. Source material: peripheral blood. The chain recombines TRBV27 with TRBJ1-2; unclear D gene. The CDR3, as DNA: TGTGCCAGCAGTCGATGGGCTGACTATGGCTACACCTTC. As protein: CASSRWADYGYTF.